These 25 T cell receptor beta chains were sequenced from one sample in a study of blood T cell repertoires in COVID-19. Assay: immunoSEQ multiplex PCR; the TCRdb copy retains only in-frame clones and omits some. The sample has 250,000 or so clones, about 90% seen once. Input material: peripheral blood. The source of these receptors is a woman aged 55-70 years with acute or convalescent COVID-19.

The rearrangement joins TRBV19 to TRBJ2-1; D unresolved. The CDR3 has 13 amino acids. Trimming cost V 7 bases and J 1 base, with 8 bases left between them. The germline gives CDR1 LNHDA, CDR2 SQIVND (reference sequence). CDR3 loop: CASNPTSYNEQFF. For the CDR3, the DNA is TGTGCCAGTAACCCTACGTCCTACAATGAGCAGTTCTTC.

This chain uses TRBV10-2 with TRBJ1-1, with 9 bases fitting TRBD1. Losses at the gene ends were 7 bases for V and 1 base for J; bases not matched to a gene: 13. The CDR3 covers 17 residues. CDR1 WSHSY and CDR2 SAAADI come from the germline V gene. CDR3 bases: TGCGCCAGCACTCCGGTCTGGACAGGGGTAGGGAACACTGAAGCTTTCTTT. Its translation: CASTPVWTGVGNTEAFF.

The rearrangement joins TRBV3-1 (or the pseudogene TRBV3-2) to TRBJ2-7; 8 nucleotides line up with TRBD2. With 0 bases clipped from V and 8 bases from J, the junction kept 15 bases outside the gene matches. Looked up from germline, CDR1 is LGHDT and CDR2 is YNNKEL (reference sequence). This CDR3 has 17 amino acids. The CDR3 DNA follows: TGTGCCAGCAGCCAAGAAGTGGCGGGGGGACTCTCTACGAAGCAGTACTTC. This gives the protein CASSQEVAGGLSTKQYF.

The chain couples TRBV6-6 to TRBJ2-7, with D possibly being TRBD2 (5 bases). Per the germline V gene, CDR1 is MNHNY and CDR2 is SVGAGI (reference sequence). The V end lost 6 bases, the J end lost 3 bases, and 9 bases lay between the germline ends. CDR3 length equals 12 residues. The CDR3 DNA reads TGTGCCAGCAGACCCACTAGCTACGAGCAGTACTTC. This translates into CASRPTSYEQYF.

V and J are TRBV29-1 and TRBJ1-2; D gene uncertain. Germline lookup yields CDR1 SQVTM and CDR2 ANQGSEA. Trimming cost V 1 base and J 2 bases, with 5 bases left between them. The CDR3 consists of 12 residues. The CDR3, as DNA: TGCAGCGTTGAAGCAGTAAACTATGGCTACACCTTC. This sequence encodes CSVEAVNYGYTF.

The gene calls are TRBV19 and TRBJ2-7, with 9 bases matching TRBD1. The junction had 8 bases not matched to a gene; V was cut back by 6 bases and J by 2 bases. This CDR3 region has 15 residues. Germline lookup yields CDR1 LNHDA and CDR2 SQIVND (reference sequence). CDR3 loop: CASSLGGTGTYEQYF. In nucleotides, the CDR3 is TGTGCCAGTAGCCTTGGGGGGACAGGGACCTACGAGCAGTACTTC. Looking up the rest from reference TRBV19 and TRBJ2-7 gives the full variable domain: DGGITQSPKYLFRKEGQNVTLSCEQNLNHDAMYWYRQDPGQGLRLIYYSQIVNDFQKGDIAEGYSVSREKKESFPLTVTSAQKNPTAFYLCASSLGGTGTYEQYFGPGTRLTVT.

The rearrangement joins TRBV2 to TRBJ1-2; 11 nucleotides match TRBD1. Trimming removed 4 bases from V and 8 bases from J; junction bases left unmatched: 6. This CDR3 is built from 14 residues. CDR1 is SNHLY and CDR2 is FYNNEI in the germline V gene. DNA for the CDR3: TGTGCCAGCAGTGTGAAGGACAGGGGGCAGGGCTACACCTTC. Amino acid sequence: CASSVKDRGQGYTF.

The chain links TRBV6-1 to TRBJ2-2, with 7 bases fitting TRBD1. Germline trimming cut 3 bases from V and 9 bases from J; bases unmatched to any gene: 7. The V gene's germline CDR1 is MNHNS and CDR2 SASEGT. This CDR3 contains 14 residues. In nucleotides, the CDR3 is TGTGCCAGCAGTGACGACAGGGTCCGTCGGGAGCTGTTTTTT. As protein: CASSDDRVRRELFF.

The chain has TRBV7-2 and TRBJ2-3; perhaps TRBD1 as D (6 bases). The ends were cut back, 5 bases at V and 2 bases at J, with 8 bases in the middle. The CDR3 extends over 13 amino acids. Germline assignment: CDR1 SGHTA and CDR2 FQGNSA. DNA for the CDR3: TGTGCCAGCAGCCAGGGGCCCACAGATACGCAGTATTTT. Translation: CASSQGPTDTQYF.

This clone was observed a handful of times. The gene calls are TRBV3-1 (or the pseudogene TRBV3-2) and TRBJ2-7; D is ambiguous. Germline assignment: CDR1 LGHDT and CDR2 YNNKEL (reference sequence). The ends were cut back, 1 base at V and 3 bases at J, with 4 bases in the middle. The CDR3 length is 12 residues. As DNA, the CDR3 is TGTGCCAGCAGCCAAGCGCGCTACGAGCAGTACTTC. Protein: CASSQARYEQYF.

The chain uses TRBV3-1 (or the pseudogene TRBV3-2) and TRBJ1-4; D might be TRBD1 (6 bases). The germline CDR1 and CDR2 sequences are LGHDT and YNNKEL (reference sequence). Trimming left V 0 bases short and J 3 bases short, with 11 bases between. The CDR3 contains 16 residues. CDR3: CASSQDAGAPNEKLFF. In DNA, the CDR3 is TGTGCCAGCAGCCAAGATGCGGGGGCACCTAATGAAAAACTGTTTTTT.

The rearrangement joins TRBV6-2 or TRBV6-3 to TRBJ1-5, with 7 bases aligning to TRBD1. Per the germline V gene, CDR1 is MNHEY and CDR2 is SVGEGT. The CDR3 is made up of 15 amino acids. With 5 bases clipped from V and 1 base from J, the junction kept 5 bases outside the gene matches. CDR3 protein: CASSQTGASNQPQHF. CDR3 nucleotides: TGTGCCAGCAGTCAAACAGGGGCGAGCAATCAGCCCCAGCATTTT.

The chain combines TRBV2 with TRBJ1-4; 8 bases map to TRBD1. Germline CDR1 and CDR2: SNHLY and FYNNEI. The CDR3 spans 15 residues. Unmatched junction bases numbered 3, after V lost 6 bases and J lost 0 bases. The chain's CDR3 is CASRTGATTNEKLFF. The CDR3 nucleotides are TGTGCCAGCAGGACAGGGGCCACAACTAATGAAAAACTGTTTTTT.

The chain carries TRBV10-2 and TRBJ2-1, with D maybe TRBD1 (6 bases). The CDR3 covers 14 residues. V dropped 6 bases and J dropped 3 bases, with 12 bases sitting between them. Germline V gene data show CDR1 as WSHSY and CDR2 as SAAADI. CDR3: CASRDSRFYNEQFF. CDR3 coding DNA: TGCGCCAGCAGGGACAGCCGATTCTACAATGAGCAGTTCTTC.

The genes are TRBV30 and TRBJ1-5; D unclear. The CDR3 consists of 14 residues. V shed 3 bases and J shed 3 bases, with 12 bases lying between them. Germline values: CDR1 GTSNPN, CDR2 SVGIG (reference sequence). CDR3 in amino acids: CAWSSVGINQPQHF. CDR3 coding DNA: TGTGCCTGGAGCTCAGTCGGGATCAATCAGCCCCAGCATTTT.

Turning to this clone: This same CDR3 is encoded by further DNA sequences in the sample. This chain joins TRBV9 and TRBJ1-6; 7 bases fit TRBD1. The CDR3 runs 14 residues. With V trimmed by 0 bases and J by 7 bases, 1 base remained unmatched. Looked up from germline, CDR1 is SGDLS and CDR2 is YYNGEE. The CDR3: CASSVEQGNSPLHF. CDR3 nucleotide sequence: TGTGCCAGCAGCGTAGAACAGGGGAATTCACCCCTCCACTTT.

This rearrangement joins TRBV12-3 or TRBV12-4 to TRBJ1-2, with 7 nucleotides matching TRBD1. After removal of 5 bases from V and 5 bases from J, the junction contained 5 bases not matched to a gene. The CDR3 extends over 13 amino acids. The CDR3 loop reads CASSRDRVYGYTF. As DNA, the CDR3 is TGTGCCAGCAGTCGAGACAGGGTTTATGGCTACACCTTC.

The chain couples TRBV11-3 to TRBJ1-1, with D unresolved. CDR3 size: 13 residues. V lost 3 bases and J lost 3, with 8 bases in between. Germline loops: CDR1 SGHNT, CDR2 YENEEA. CDR3 sequence (DNA): TGTGCCAGCAGCTTCGCTCAGGACACTGAAGCTTTCTTT. Amino acid sequence: CASSFAQDTEAFF.

The rearrangement uses TRBV10-3 and TRBJ1-1, with TRBD1 identical over 9 bases. V lost 6 bases and J lost 4; bases outside the gene matches: 9. This CDR3 spans 15 amino acids. Germline V lookup: CDR1 ENHRY, CDR2 SYGVKD. The CDR3 DNA is TGTGCCATCAGCGAATTCCGGGACAGGGCCACTGAAGCTTTCTTT. This codes for CAISEFRDRATEAFF.

The chain combines TRBV27 with TRBJ1-5; a possible D gene is TRBD1 (6 bases). Trimming took off 7 bases at V and 3 bases at J, with 19 bases between the two ends. The germline V gene encodes CDR1 MNHEY and CDR2 SMNVEV (reference sequence). The CDR3 has 16 amino acids. The CDR3 region has the DNA TGTGCCAGCATTATTCGGGACATCAGAAACAATCAGCCCCAGCATTTT. Its translation: CASIIRDIRNNQPQHF.

In DNA form, the CDR3 reads TGTGCCAGCAGCGGAATCGGACAGGGAATATACGAGCAGTACTTC. Translation: CASSGIGQGIYEQYF. This chain joins TRBV6-5 and TRBJ2-7; 8 positions agree with TRBD1. The V gene end was trimmed by 6 bases and the J gene end by 4 bases; junction bases not matched to a gene: 11. CDR1 and CDR2 from the germline V gene are MNHEY and SVGAGI. This CDR3 is built from 15 residues.

The chain uses TRBV5-4 and TRBJ2-1; TRBD1 agrees at 7 bases. The J segment lost 7 bases and the V segment lost 4 bases, leaving 5 bases of the junction unmatched. Germline assignment: CDR1 SGHNT and CDR2 YYREEE (reference sequence). The CDR3 consists of 13 residues. CDR3 nucleotides: TGTGCCAGCAGCCCGACAGGGCGGAATGAGCAGTTCTTC. Amino acid sequence: CASSPTGRNEQFF.

The rearrangement links TRBV7-9 to TRBJ2-7; perhaps TRBD2 as D (6 bases). Trimming took off 1 base at V and 3 bases at J, with 10 bases between the two ends. Germline CDR1 SEHNR, CDR2 FQNEAQ (reference sequence). This CDR3 spans 14 amino acids. CDR3 in amino acids: CASSLVGGGYEQYF. DNA for the CDR3: TGTGCCAGCAGCTTAGTTGGGGGAGGCTACGAGCAGTACTTC. The variable domain in full, with the rest retrieved from reference TRBV7-9 and TRBJ2-7, is DTGVSQNPRHKITKRGQNVTFRCDPISEHNRLYWYRQTLGQGPEFLTYFQNEAQLEKSRLLSDRFSAERPKGSFSTLEIQRTEQGDSAMYLCASSLVGGGYEQYFGPGTRLTVT.

The genes are TRBV3-1 (or the pseudogene TRBV3-2) and TRBJ2-1; 9 bases are a match to TRBD2. The length of the CDR3 is 16 residues. CDR1 is LGHDT and CDR2 is YNNKEL in the germline V gene (reference sequence). J gave up 2 bases and V 1 base, and 3 bases lay outside the gene matches. The CDR3 nucleotides read TGTGCCAGCAGCCAAGCTAGCGGGGAGGCCTACAATGAGCAGTTCTTC. This sequence encodes CASSQASGEAYNEQFF.

The rearrangement uses TRBV29-1 and TRBJ2-7; 7 bases agree with TRBD1. Germline values: CDR1 SQVTM, CDR2 ANQGSEA. This CDR3 has 11 amino acids. V was clipped by 4 bases and J by 13 bases; unmatched bases: 10. The CDR3 bases are TGCAGCGTTGGGCGTACAGGGGTCCACTACTTC. Its protein is CSVGRTGVHYF.